A single sample gave rise to the 24 T cell receptor beta chains below, sequenced in a study of T cell responses to AZD1222 COVID-19 vaccine. The assay was immunoSEQ multiplex PCR, and TCRdb's table has in-frame clones only and misses some. This sample yields 110,000 to 150,000 clones, of which around 90% are seen a single time; around 3% belongs to the top ten. This specimen was peripheral blood, taken on day 0 of AZD1222 vaccination. The origin of the receptors is an adult in good health.

V usage is TRBV6-5 and J usage is TRBJ1-5, with D perhaps TRBD1 (5 bases). CDR3 size: 14 residues. Germline V gene data show CDR1 as MNHEY and CDR2 as SVGAGI. The V and J ends lost 6 bases and 0 bases respectively, with 9 bases between them. In nucleotides, the CDR3 is TGTGCCAGCAGCCGACAGATTAGCAATCAGCCCCAGCATTTT. Its translation is CASSRQISNQPQHF.

The rearrangement joins TRBV19 to TRBJ1-6; TRBD1 might be the D (6 bases). With 4 bases removed from V and 4 bases from J, the gap between germline ends came to 23 bases. This CDR3 comprises 19 residues. Per the germline V gene, CDR1 is LNHDA and CDR2 is SQIVND (reference sequence). The CDR3 loop is CASSTKLDSYLPYNSPLHF. The CDR3 region has the DNA TGTGCCAGTAGTACCAAGCTGGACAGCTACCTTCCTTATAATTCACCCCTCCACTTT.

The J gene is TRBJ2-4, the V gene TRBV6-5, with D unclear. V gave up 7 bases and J gave up 0 bases, with 13 bases separating them. Per the germline V gene, CDR1 is MNHEY and CDR2 is SVGAGI. The CDR3 runs to 15 residues. CDR3 protein: CASMAATIAKNIQYF. The CDR3 DNA reads as TGTGCCAGCATGGCGGCTACTATAGCCAAAAACATTCAGTACTTC.

The chain links TRBV9 to TRBJ1-3; 10 bases fit TRBD1. Germline V gene sequence: CDR1 SGDLS, CDR2 YYNGEE. V shed 6 bases and J 4 bases; nucleotides not matched to a gene: 7. The CDR3 length is 15 residues. The CDR3 here is CASTNGTGAGNTIYF. The CDR3 bases are TGTGCCAGCACCAACGGGACAGGGGCCGGAAACACCATATATTTT.

J is TRBJ2-7 and V is TRBV5-6, with D tentatively TRBD1 or TRBD2 (5 bases each). The CDR3 is 14 residues long. Germline V gives CDR1 SGHDT, CDR2 YYEEEE. V lost 0 bases, J lost 3 bases, and 10 bases lay in between. CDR3 amino acids: CASSLDPGRYEQYF. CDR3 sequence (DNA): TGTGCCAGCAGCTTGGATCCGGGGCGCTACGAGCAGTACTTC.

V is TRBV5-1 and J is TRBJ2-3; the match to TRBD2 covers 7 bases. From germline, CDR1 is SGHRS and CDR2 YFSETQ. Losses at the gene ends were 2 bases for V and 6 bases for J; bases not matched to a gene: 3. This CDR3 has 13 residues. CDR3 region: CASSLGEGDTQYF. In DNA form, the CDR3 reads TGCGCCAGCAGCTTAGGGGAGGGCGATACGCAGTATTTT.

The chain employs TRBV5-1 and TRBJ2-1; unclear D gene. The V gene lost 4 bases and the J gene lost 8 bases, with 16 bases spanning the gap. The CDR3 is made up of 14 amino acids. Per the germline V gene, CDR1 is SGHRS and CDR2 is YFSETQ. CDR3 residues: CASSMGLDIYEQFF. The CDR3 nucleotides read TGCGCCAGCAGCATGGGTCTAGACATCTATGAGCAGTTCTTC.

This clone was observed once. The chain recombines TRBV2 with TRBJ1-2; D not certain. CDR3 length: 15 amino acids. Trimming removed 2 bases from V and 4 bases from J, with 14 bases in between. Germline V gene data show CDR1 as SNHLY and CDR2 as FYNNEI. The CDR3 nucleotides read TGTGCCAGCAGTGAATCCTCGGCGGTAATCTATGGCTACACCTTC. Residues: CASSESSAVIYGYTF.

The V gene is TRBV27, the J gene TRBJ1-2; no firm D call. The CDR3 has 16 residues. V was shortened by 5 bases and J by 0 bases, with 16 bases between the two germline ends. Germline V gene lookup returns CDR1 MNHEY and CDR2 SMNVEV (reference sequence). The CDR3 region is CASSPKYTLTNYGYTF. In DNA, the CDR3 is TGTGCCAGCAGTCCGAAATACACGTTAACTAACTATGGCTACACCTTC.

The genes are TRBV7-3 and TRBJ1-1, with D possibly matching TRBD1 (5 bases). Germline CDR1 is SGHTA and CDR2 is FQGTGA. This CDR3 is built from 15 residues. With 8 bases removed from V and 0 bases from J, the gap between germline ends came to 16 bases. CDR3 protein: CASGRDAQLNTEAFF. CDR3 bases: TGTGCCAGCGGTCGGGACGCTCAATTGAACACTGAAGCTTTCTTT.

The chain combines TRBV19 with TRBJ1-1; unclear D gene. Trimming removed 1 base from V and 4 bases from J, with 7 bases in between. CDR1 and CDR2 (germline): LNHDA, SQIVND (reference sequence). The CDR3 extends over 13 amino acids. In DNA, the CDR3 is TGTGCCAGTAGTATAGGCCTGAGCACTGAAGCTTTCTTT. This gives the protein CASSIGLSTEAFF. The full variable domain, its missing parts supplied by reference TRBV19 and TRBJ1-1, is DGGITQSPKYLFRKEGQNVTLSCEQNLNHDAMYWYRQDPGQGLRLIYYSQIVNDFQKGDIAEGYSVSREKKESFPLTVTSAQKNPTAFYLCASSIGLSTEAFFGQGTRLTVV.

This rearrangement joins TRBV2 to TRBJ2-1, with 9 bases identical to TRBD2. V was pared by 4 bases and J by 15 bases, with 19 bases of the junction left unmatched. The CDR3 spans 16 residues. Germline loops: CDR1 SNHLY, CDR2 FYNNEI. This chain's CDR3 is CASSGAGTSLFAAGFF. CDR3 nucleotide sequence: TGTGCCAGCAGTGGCGCCGGGACTAGCCTCTTTGCAGCAGGGTTCTTC.

V gene TRBV28 combines with J gene TRBJ2-1, with TRBD1 matching 12 bases. The germline gives CDR1 MDHEN, CDR2 SYDVKM. Trimming cost V 4 bases and J 9 bases; bases outside gene matches: 10. The CDR3 contains 16 residues. For the CDR3, the DNA is TGTGCCAGCAGTTCGGGCGAGGGGACAGGGGGCCGTGAGCAGTTCTTC. Encoded protein: CASSSGEGTGGREQFF. The whole variable domain, filled in from reference TRBV28 and TRBJ2-1, reads DVKVTQSSRYLVKRTGEKVFLECVQDMDHENMFWYRQDPGLGLRLIYFSYDVKMKEKGDIPEGYSVSREKKERFSLILESASTNQTSMYLCASSSGEGTGGREQFFGPGTRLTVL.

This chain connects TRBV30 to TRBJ1-5; possibly TRBD1 for D (5 bases). The CDR3 has 15 amino acids. V was shortened by 3 bases and J by 2 bases, with 14 bases between the two germline ends. Germline V lookup: CDR1 GTSNPN, CDR2 SVGIG (reference sequence). The CDR3: CAWRAGVGGNQPQHF. The DNA of the CDR3 is TGTGCCTGGAGGGCCGGGGTAGGGGGCAATCAGCCCCAGCATTTT.

The gene calls are TRBV18 and TRBJ1-1; D is undetermined. This CDR3 contains 16 residues. With 1 base removed from V and 0 bases from J, the gap between germline ends came to 12 bases. CDR1 and CDR2 from the germline V gene are KGHSH and LQKENI. Here the CDR3 DNA reads TGTGCCAGCTCACCACGGTTTCCCAGTATGAACACTGAAGCTTTCTTT. This translates into CASSPRFPSMNTEAFF.

The chain joins TRBV28 to TRBJ1-1; tentative D call: TRBD1 (6 bases). Deletions cut 3 bases from V and 5 bases from J, with 19 bases between. CDR1 is MDHEN, CDR2 SYDVKM, per germline. CDR3 length equals 16 residues. CDR3 in amino acids: CASSFWGRGVVTEAFF. CDR3 sequence (DNA): TGTGCCAGCAGTTTTTGGGGGCGCGGGGTTGTGACTGAAGCTTTCTTT.

The rearrangement links TRBV10-2 to TRBJ2-5; D unresolved. Germline V CDR1 and CDR2: WSHSY, SAAADI. V was pared by 6 bases and J by 6 bases, with 8 bases between. This CDR3 region has 11 residues. CDR3 sequence: CASRLGKTQYF. The CDR3 DNA is TGCGCCAGCAGGCTGGGGAAGACCCAGTACTTC.

The chain is built from TRBV4-1 and TRBJ1-5; D is ambiguous. V lost 0 bases, J lost 2 bases, and 8 bases lay in between. Germline CDR1 and CDR2: MGHRA and YSYEKL. The CDR3 extends over 15 amino acids. CDR3 in DNA: TGCGCCAGCAGCCAAGATCTAAGAGGCAATCAGCCCCAGCATTTT. Translating gives CASSQDLRGNQPQHF.

This clone was seen a handful of times. This chain connects TRBV11-3 to TRBJ2-1; TRBD1 aligns across 7 bases. This CDR3 has 17 amino acids. With 4 bases clipped from V and 0 bases from J, the junction kept 9 bases outside the gene matches. Germline V lookup: CDR1 SGHNT, CDR2 YENEEA. CDR3 residues: CASSSPEGQTSYNEQFF. CDR3 nucleotides: TGTGCCAGCAGCTCACCCGAGGGACAGACCTCCTACAATGAGCAGTTCTTC.

The chain is built from TRBV2 and TRBJ2-3; possible D gene TRBD1, 7 bases. Germline V gene sequence: CDR1 SNHLY, CDR2 FYNNEI. The CDR3 loop spans 13 amino acids. The V end was cut by 7 bases, the J end by 7 bases, with 15 bases between. For the CDR3, the DNA is TGTGCCAGCACCCCAGGGGGGCTTTATACGCAGTATTTT. This gives the protein CASTPGGLYTQYF.

In this sample, this clone turned up once. The chain uses TRBV6-4 and TRBJ1-2; possible D gene TRBD1, 6 bases. Germline lookup yields CDR1 MRHNA and CDR2 SNTAGT. This CDR3 has 13 residues. V lost 5 bases and J 7 bases, leaving 14 bases between the germline ends. The CDR3 loop reads CASSLDSGSGYTF. In DNA form, the CDR3 reads TGTGCCAGCAGTCTGGACAGCGGGTCTGGCTACACCTTC.

The CDR3 DNA sequence: TGCGCCAGCAGCCAAGATCGGGTCCAGAGCAATCAGCCCCAGCATTTT. Encoded protein: CASSQDRVQSNQPQHF. The genes are TRBV4-3 and TRBJ1-5; D is unresolved. Germline values: CDR1 LGHNA, CDR2 YSLEER. The CDR3 sequence is 16 residues long. Trimming cost V 0 bases and J 1 base, with 10 bases left between them.

The rearrangement links TRBV4-1 to TRBJ2-3; 10 positions match TRBD1. J gave up 3 bases and V 3 bases, and 12 bases lay outside the gene matches. Germline values: CDR1 MGHRA, CDR2 YSYEKL. This CDR3 has 18 amino acids. In DNA form, the CDR3 reads TGCGCCAGCAGCCATCCTGGTTCAGGGACAGGGGAAACAGATACGCAGTATTTT. Translated, it gives CASSHPGSGTGETDTQYF.

The table lists this clone with a count of one. The V gene is TRBV7-9, the J gene TRBJ2-5; D uncertain. The germline V gene has CDR1 SEHNR and CDR2 FQNEAQ (reference sequence). The V gene lost 1 base and the J gene lost 5 bases, with 5 bases spanning the gap. The CDR3 runs 12 residues. CDR3 residues: CASSLVLETQYF. CDR3 in DNA: TGTGCCAGCAGCTTAGTGCTGGAGACCCAGTACTTC.